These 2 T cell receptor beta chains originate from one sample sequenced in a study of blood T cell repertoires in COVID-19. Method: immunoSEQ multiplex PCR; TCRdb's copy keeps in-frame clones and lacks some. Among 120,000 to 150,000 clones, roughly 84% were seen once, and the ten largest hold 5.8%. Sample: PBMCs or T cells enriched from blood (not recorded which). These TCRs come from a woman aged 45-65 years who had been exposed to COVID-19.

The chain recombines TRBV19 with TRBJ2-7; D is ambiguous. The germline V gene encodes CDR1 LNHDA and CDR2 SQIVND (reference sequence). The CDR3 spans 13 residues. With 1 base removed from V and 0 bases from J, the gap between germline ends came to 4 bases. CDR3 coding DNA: TGTGCCAGTAGTATAGCCAGCTCCTACGAGCAGTACTTC. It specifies CASSIASSYEQYF.

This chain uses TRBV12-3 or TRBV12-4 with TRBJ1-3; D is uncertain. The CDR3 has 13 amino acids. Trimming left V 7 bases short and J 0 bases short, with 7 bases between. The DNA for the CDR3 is TGTGCCAGCAATCTCGGCTCTGGAAACACCATATATTTT. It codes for CASNLGSGNTIYF.